Shown below are 31 T cell receptor beta chains from a single sample sequenced in a study of monozygotic twins with inflammatory bowel disease. One entry per CDR3 protein, without DNA, is what TCRdb gives after re-calling the 5' RACE reads. The sample yields about 160,000 distinct CDR3 sequences, of which the top ten take up approximately 2.4%. Material for sequencing was blood. These receptors originate from a human donor with ulcerative colitis or Crohn's disease, or a healthy co-twin of an affected twin (not recorded which).

This sequence joins TRBV5-6 and TRBJ1-5. Looked up from germline, CDR1 is SGHDT and CDR2 is YYEEEE. CDR3 length: 15 residues. The CDR3 loop reads CASSLAANGNQPQHF.

This chain connects TRBV5-1 to TRBJ2-5; TCRdb's D call, TRBD2, is unchecked because there is no DNA. The CDR3 spans 15 residues. CDR1 and CDR2 from the germline V gene are SGHRS and YFSETQ. CDR3 protein: CASSSIAGATETQYF.

This sequence joins TRBV5-4 and TRBJ2-3; TCRdb returns TRBD2, unconfirmable since there is no DNA. Germline values: CDR1 SGHNT, CDR2 YYREEE (reference sequence). The CDR3 is 16 amino acids. The chain's CDR3 is CASSLVAREGPDTQYF.

The chain links TRBV4-3 to TRBJ2-1; the D call from TCRdb, TRBD2, cannot be confirmed without DNA. Germline V lookup: CDR1 LGHNA, CDR2 YSLEER. This CDR3 region has 17 residues. The CDR3: CASSQDMPGLADNEQFF.

V gene TRBV6-1 combines with J gene TRBJ2-1. This CDR3 contains 13 residues. The germline V gene encodes CDR1 MNHNS and CDR2 SASEGT. The CDR3 spells CASSELRPNEQFF.

The V gene is TRBV27, the J gene TRBJ2-7; TCRdb indicates TRBD2, and absent DNA this call remains unverified. Germline V CDR1 and CDR2: MNHEY, SMNVEV (reference sequence). There are 14 residues in the CDR3. The chain's CDR3 is CASSSGLPAYEQYF.

The chain links TRBV4-3 to TRBJ2-7; checking the TCRdb D call of TRBD2 is not possible without DNA. The germline gives CDR1 LGHNA, CDR2 YSLEER. This CDR3 comprises 15 residues. The CDR3 sequence: CASSQDLKGRYEQYF.

The rearrangement joins TRBV28 to TRBJ1-1; TCRdb selects TRBD1, and the lack of DNA leaves this call unchecked. CDR3 length: 13 amino acids. CDR1 and CDR2 from the germline V gene are MDHEN and SYDVKM. The CDR3 protein is CASSSGGDTEAFF.

This chain links TRBV25-1 with TRBJ2-5; lacking DNA, the TRBD2 call made by TCRdb goes unchecked. Germline CDR1 MGHDK, CDR2 SYGVNS. The CDR3 sequence is 15 residues long. CDR3: CASSVISAGQETQYF.

The chain combines TRBV29-1 with TRBJ2-7; TCRdb's D gene call, TRBD1, goes unchecked for lack of DNA. CDR1 and CDR2 (germline): SQVTM, ANQGSEA. CDR3 length equals 16 residues. CDR3: CSVVDRDSILSYEQYF.

This chain links TRBV27 with TRBJ2-7; TCRdb's assignment of TRBD2 cannot be checked, as there is no DNA. Germline V gene lookup returns CDR1 MNHEY and CDR2 SMNVEV (reference sequence). This CDR3 is built from 14 residues. This CDR3 is CASSEGGRVYEQYF.

This chain uses TRBV28 with TRBJ1-2; TCRdb gives TRBD1 as the D gene, but with no DNA this cannot be confirmed. CDR1 MDHEN and CDR2 SYDVKM come from the germline V gene. The CDR3 sequence is 18 residues long. CDR3 protein: CASSSLRSRQGTNYGYTF.

V usage is TRBV28 and J usage is TRBJ1-1. Per the germline V gene, CDR1 is MDHEN and CDR2 is SYDVKM. The CDR3 extends over 12 amino acids. The CDR3 is CASGLTATEAFF.

The gene calls are TRBV2 and TRBJ2-5; TCRdb's D call of TRBD1 is untestable without DNA. The CDR3 runs 16 residues. Germline values: CDR1 SNHLY, CDR2 FYNNEI. CDR3 in amino acids: CASSDSGQGGRETQYF.

This chain connects TRBV5-1 to TRBJ1-2; TCRdb gives TRBD1 as the D gene, but with no DNA this cannot be confirmed. Germline assignment: CDR1 SGHRS and CDR2 YFSETQ. This CDR3 comprises 15 residues. CDR3 sequence reads: CASSLYRQGNYGYTF.

This rearrangement joins TRBV20-1 to TRBJ1-1; the D call from TCRdb, TRBD1, cannot be confirmed without DNA. There are 15 residues in the CDR3. Germline lookup yields CDR1 DFQATT and CDR2 SNEGSKA (reference sequence). CDR3 sequence reads: CSARPRGSPHTEAFF.

The CDR3 sequence is CASSQWAESLAGGNEQFF. The chain has TRBV7-8 and TRBJ2-1; the D call from TCRdb, TRBD2, cannot be confirmed without DNA. Germline CDR1 SGHVS, CDR2 FQNEAQ. This CDR3 spans 18 amino acids.

The chain recombines TRBV5-1 with TRBJ1-1. In germline, CDR1 is SGHRS, CDR2 YFSETQ. The CDR3 sequence is 11 residues long. CDR3 protein: CASREKSGAFF.

The chain links TRBV20-1 to TRBJ2-5; checking the TCRdb D call of TRBD2 is not possible without DNA. Germline V gene lookup returns CDR1 DFQATT and CDR2 SNEGSKA (reference sequence). The CDR3 runs 15 residues. The CDR3 region is CSARLGTGGVETQYF.

J is TRBJ2-1 and V is TRBV20-1; TCRdb selects TRBD1, and the lack of DNA leaves this call unchecked. Germline CDR1 DFQATT, CDR2 SNEGSKA (reference sequence). This CDR3 contains 14 residues. CDR3 residues: CSAFSGYSYNEQFF.

CDR3 sequence: CASIRASGFPDTQYF. The chain has TRBV12-3 or TRBV12-4 and TRBJ2-3; TCRdb selects TRBD2, and the lack of DNA leaves this call unchecked. The length of the CDR3 is 15 residues.

This chain links TRBV27 with TRBJ2-4. CDR1 MNHEY and CDR2 SMNVEV come from the germline V gene (reference sequence). CDR3 size: 14 residues. The CDR3 loop reads CASRQGLAKNIQYF.

V usage is TRBV18 and J usage is TRBJ1-1. CDR3 size: 15 residues. Germline V CDR1 and CDR2: KGHSH, LQKENI. The CDR3 reads CASSPSGEWNTEAFF.

The chain links TRBV20-1 to TRBJ2-7; TCRdb returns TRBD2, unconfirmable since there is no DNA. The CDR3 loop spans 16 amino acids. Germline loops: CDR1 DFQATT, CDR2 SNEGSKA (reference sequence). Here the CDR3 reads CSSWGTFGESTYEQYF.

The rearrangement uses TRBV13 and TRBJ2-1; no DNA is available, so the TRBD1 call from TCRdb remains unchecked. Germline V gene data show CDR1 as PRHDT and CDR2 as FYEKMQ (reference sequence). This CDR3 has 15 amino acids. The CDR3 reads CASSFGQGAYNEQFF.

V and J are TRBV5-1 and TRBJ2-1; TCRdb returns TRBD2, unconfirmable since there is no DNA. The length of the CDR3 is 16 residues. Germline assignment: CDR1 SGHRS and CDR2 YFSETQ. The CDR3 spells CASNRLAGGEDNEQFF.

The J gene is TRBJ2-7, the V gene TRBV7-2; absent DNA, TCRdb's TRBD1 call cannot be checked. Germline V gene data show CDR1 as SGHTA and CDR2 as FQGNSA. The CDR3 extends over 15 amino acids. The CDR3 reads CASSLERSGAYEQYF.

V gene TRBV28 combines with J gene TRBJ2-2. This CDR3 comprises 14 residues. Germline V lookup: CDR1 MDHEN, CDR2 SYDVKM. This CDR3 is CASSPRSFLGELFF.

This rearrangement joins TRBV9 to TRBJ1-5. The CDR3 is 14 amino acids. In germline, CDR1 is SGDLS, CDR2 YYNGEE. Here the CDR3 reads CASSIGWGNQPQHF.

This chain uses TRBV25-1 with TRBJ2-7; the D call from TCRdb, TRBD1, cannot be confirmed without DNA. The CDR3 contains 11 residues. Germline CDR1 and CDR2: MGHDK and SYGVNS. CDR3 sequence: CASRGDYEQYF.

The V gene is TRBV3-1, the J gene TRBJ2-4; TCRdb designates TRBD1, a call that cannot be tested without DNA. Germline V gives CDR1 LGHDT, CDR2 YNNKEL (reference sequence). The CDR3 loop spans 14 amino acids. The CDR3 here is CASSTGQGKNMQYF.